A single sample gave rise to the 27 T cell receptor beta chains below, sequenced in a study of blood T cells in healthy people across ages. A J-beta primer mix and a sample-barcoded 5' primer were used in a second PCR of roughly 7 to 12 cycles. One entry per CDR3 protein results from TCRdb running MiXCR on the 5' RACE reads. The repertoire includes about 1.8 million distinct CDR3 sequences, around half of them detected once, and approximately 2% sits in the top ten. Specimen: blood. These receptors were taken from a woman aged 40 to 50 in good health.

The table lists this clonotype with a count of one. The chain recombines TRBV7-9 with TRBJ1-4; no reliable D call. With 2 bases removed from V and 4 bases from J, the gap between germline ends came to 14 bases. The CDR3 spans 16 residues. The germline gives CDR1 SEHNR, CDR2 FQNEAQ (reference sequence). The CDR3 loop reads CASSLLEGRLNEKLFF. CDR3 bases: TGTGCCAGCAGCTTACTGGAGGGCCGTCTTAATGAAAAACTGTTTTTT.

Comments on this clonotype: This clone may be a read error of a much larger clone one base away. J is TRBJ2-6 and V is TRBV29-1, with D unresolved. From germline, CDR1 is SQVTM and CDR2 ANQGSEA. The CDR3 spans 13 residues. The germline V and J ends were trimmed by 8 bases and 0 bases, with 8 bases remaining between them. CDR3 sequence: CSIASSGANVLTF. The DNA for the CDR3 is TGCAGCATTGCCAGCTCTGGGGCCAACGTCCTGACTTTC.

This clonotype was detected many times. The chain combines TRBV4-2 with TRBJ2-5, with 12 bases lining up with TRBD2. J was trimmed by 3 bases and V by 3 bases; bases with no gene match: 2. The germline CDR1 and CDR2 sequences are LGHNA and YNFKEQ. This CDR3 region has 15 residues. CDR3 in amino acids: CASSQTSGGEETQYF. In DNA form, the CDR3 reads TGTGCCAGCAGCCAGACTAGCGGGGGTGAAGAGACCCAGTACTTC.

The chain uses TRBV7-2 and TRBJ2-7; tentatively, D is TRBD1 (5 bases). CDR3 length: 14 residues. Trimming pared 1 base from V and 5 bases from J, leaving 12 bases between. Germline values: CDR1 SGHTA, CDR2 FQGNSA. The CDR3 coding sequence is TGTGCCAGCAGCTTAGAATGGCAGGGCCACGAGCAGTACTTC. Protein product: CASSLEWQGHEQYF.

This clonotype was counted many times. The rearrangement uses TRBV6-6 and TRBJ2-3, with 7 positions matching TRBD2. The germline V gene has CDR1 MNHNY and CDR2 SVGAGI (reference sequence). Trimming removed 3 bases from V and 1 base from J; junction bases left unmatched: 4. The CDR3 runs 15 residues. The CDR3 DNA reads as TGTGCCAGCAGTTATTCTAGCGGCGGCACAGATACGCAGTATTTT. It translates to CASSYSSGGTDTQYF.

This clonotype was seen more than once but under ten times. The J gene is TRBJ2-6, the V gene TRBV5-1; TRBD1 aligns across 11 bases. Germline V gene data show CDR1 as SGHRS and CDR2 as YFSETQ. The V segment lost 1 base and the J segment 2 bases; nucleotides outside the gene matches: 2. This CDR3 contains 17 residues. The CDR3 DNA is TGCGCCAGCAGCTTGATGGGACAGGGGGCTGGGGCCAACGTCCTGACTTTC. Translating it yields CASSLMGQGAGANVLTF.

The V gene is TRBV2, the J gene TRBJ2-7; TRBD1 matches 7 bases. Germline assignment: CDR1 SNHLY and CDR2 FYNNEI. V was pared by 1 base and J by 7 bases, with 10 bases of the junction left unmatched. The CDR3 spans 15 residues. The CDR3 is CASSEDRGSYNEQYF. The CDR3 DNA reads TGTGCCAGCAGTGAAGACAGGGGTTCCTACAATGAGCAGTACTTC. The whole variable domain, filled in from reference TRBV2 and TRBJ2-7, reads EPEVTQTPSHQVTQMGQEVILRCVPISNHLYFYWYRQILGQKVEFLVSFYNNEISEKSEIFDDQFSVERPDGSNFTLKIRSTKLEDSAMYFCASSEDRGSYNEQYFGPGTRLTVT.

The V call is TRBV9, the J call TRBJ2-1; 7 nucleotides align to TRBD1. Per germline, CDR1 SGDLS and CDR2 YYNGEE. The CDR3 runs 12 residues. V shed 4 bases, J shed 10 bases, and the junction held 5 bases outside the gene matches. This CDR3 is CASSMPTGEQFF. CDR3 DNA: TGTGCCAGCAGCATGCCGACAGGGGAGCAGTTCTTC.

This chain connects TRBV4-1 to TRBJ2-7, with a tentative D call TRBD2 (5 bases). The V and J ends lost 0 bases and 5 bases respectively, with 20 bases between them. Germline values: CDR1 MGHRA, CDR2 YSYEKL. The CDR3 has 17 residues. CDR3 region: CASSQELSGSPDHEQYF. The CDR3 DNA sequence: TGCGCCAGCAGCCAAGAGCTAAGCGGAAGCCCCGACCACGAGCAGTACTTC.

The chain employs TRBV6-2 or TRBV6-3 and TRBJ2-1; D might be TRBD1 (6 bases). The length of the CDR3 is 12 residues. Trimming took off 5 bases at V and 10 bases at J, with 12 bases between the two ends. From germline, CDR1 is MNHEY and CDR2 SVGEGT. In DNA form, the CDR3 reads TGTGCCAGCAGTCCCGTGGGGACAGAGCAGTTCTTC. Translation: CASSPVGTEQFF.

The table lists this clonotype with a few counts. The rearrangement joins TRBV4-2 to TRBJ2-3; 7 positions agree with TRBD2. Germline-derived CDR1 and CDR2 are LGHNA and YNFKEQ. V lost 7 bases to trimming and J lost 6 bases; unmatched junction nucleotides: 16. This CDR3 has 16 residues. Here the CDR3 DNA reads TGTGCCAGCATTACTGGGGGGGGGGTTCTCGGGGATACGCAGTATTTT. The encoded protein is CASITGGGVLGDTQYF.

The table lists this clonotype with a few counts. The V and J genes are TRBV7-2 and TRBJ2-1; D unclear. The V gene's germline CDR1 is SGHTA and CDR2 FQGNSA. The ends were cut back, 8 bases at V and 4 bases at J, with 9 bases in the middle. The CDR3 consists of 12 residues. The CDR3 is CASVGLYNEQFF. The CDR3 DNA sequence: TGTGCCAGCGTCGGTCTGTACAATGAGCAGTTCTTC.

As concerns this clonotype: One end of the junction is discordant with germline, which a read error may explain. The rearrangement uses TRBV13 and TRBJ2-3; weak D call: TRBD1 (7 bases). The CDR3 covers 14 residues. Germline V gene data show CDR1 as PRHDT and CDR2 as FYEKMQ (reference sequence). The CDR3 DNA follows: TGTGTCAGCAGCCGAGGAGGGGGCCCAGATACGCAGTATTTT. It specifies CVSSRGGGPDTQYF.

V and J are TRBV5-1 and TRBJ2-5; 7 bases are a match to TRBD2. The DNA end is a closer match to TRBJ2-7, so the J assignment may be wrong. The CDR3 is 15 residues long. The germline V gene has CDR1 SGHRS and CDR2 YFSETQ. The CDR3 loop reads CASERGPPGAYEQYF. The CDR3 nucleotides are TGCGCCAGCGAGCGGGGACCCCCTGGGGCGTACGAGCAGTACTTC.

The chain links TRBV7-2 to TRBJ2-1; the D is unclear. The J call may be mistaken, given a closer DNA end match to TRBJ2-7. CDR1 and CDR2 from the germline V gene are SGHTA and FQGNSA. This CDR3 has 15 amino acids. CDR3 bases: TGTGCCAGCAGGTCCTTGGGTTTCTCCTACAATGAGCAGTACTTC. It encodes CASRSLGFSYNEQYF.

J is TRBJ2-3 and V is TRBV20-1; D uncertain. Germline-derived CDR1 and CDR2 are DFQATT and SNEGSKA (reference sequence). The CDR3 runs to 14 residues. Trimming took off 1 base at V and 4 bases at J, with 12 bases between the two ends. The CDR3 reads CSARGPTSADTQYF. The CDR3 DNA follows: TGCAGTGCTAGAGGACCAACCTCCGCAGATACGCAGTATTTT.

The rearrangement links TRBV15 to TRBJ1-6; D is possibly TRBD1 (5 bases). Trimming removed 1 base from V and 10 bases from J, with 14 bases in between. This CDR3 is built from 15 residues. CDR1 is LNHNV, CDR2 YYDKDF, per germline (reference sequence). The CDR3 loop is CATSRVRGLESPLHF. The CDR3, as DNA: TGTGCCACCAGCAGAGTAAGGGGATTAGAGTCACCCCTCCACTTT. Drawing the rest from reference TRBV15 and TRBJ1-6, the complete variable domain is DAMVIQNPRYQVTQFGKPVTLSCSQTLNHNVMYWYQQKSSQAPKLLFHYYDKDFNNEADTPDNFQSRRPNTSFCFLDIRSPGLGDTAMYLCATSRVRGLESPLHFGNGTRLTVT.

A few counts support this clonotype. CDR3 bases: TGTGCCACCAGCAGGAGACCGCCTCTGGGGGAGCAGTACTTC. This gives the protein CATSRRPPLGEQYF. V gene TRBV15 combines with J gene TRBJ2-7; D remains unclear. V was clipped by 3 bases and J by 7 bases, with 16 bases between them. The length of the CDR3 is 14 residues. In germline, CDR1 is LNHNV, CDR2 YYDKDF (reference sequence).

The J gene is TRBJ2-3, the V gene TRBV3-1; TRBD2 matches 9 bases. Germline CDR1 reads LGHDT; CDR2 reads YNNKEL (reference sequence). CDR3 length equals 14 residues. The CDR3 sequence: CADKIPRGGDTQYF. CDR3 in DNA: TGTGCAGACAAGATCCCGCGGGGGGGCGATACGCAGTATTTT.

This clonotype was seen a handful of times. The chain joins TRBV25-1 to TRBJ2-5, with D maybe TRBD1 (5 bases). The CDR3 has 13 amino acids. Germline CDR1 and CDR2: MGHDK and SYGVNS. Trimming stripped 6 bases from V and 2 bases from J, with 10 bases between. In DNA, the CDR3 is TGTGCCAGCAGCATAGGGGATCAAGAGACCCAGTACTTC. Residues: CASSIGDQETQYF. The full variable domain, rest sourced from reference TRBV25-1 and TRBJ2-5, is EADIYQTPRYLVIGTGKKITLECSQTMGHDKMYWYQQDPGMELHLIHYSYGVNSTEKGDLSSESTVSRIRTEHFPLTLESARPSHTSQYLCASSIGDQETQYFGPGTRLLVL.

The V and J genes are TRBV20-1 and TRBJ2-4, with TRBD2 as a possible D gene (5 bases). V lost 6 bases and J 8 bases, leaving 17 bases between the germline ends. CDR3 size: 13 residues. Germline CDR1 DFQATT, CDR2 SNEGSKA (reference sequence). The CDR3 here is CSAPGGLGDIQYF. In nucleotides, the CDR3 is TGCAGTGCCCCAGGAGGCCTTGGGGACATTCAGTACTTC.

The chain uses TRBV12-3 or TRBV12-4 and TRBJ1-5; D is uncertain. The CDR3 totals 13 residues. The V end lost 7 bases, the J end lost 5 bases, and 12 bases lay between the germline ends. Here the CDR3 reads CASKVSSDQPQHF. The CDR3 nucleotides are TGTGCCAGCAAGGTTAGCAGCGATCAGCCCCAGCATTTT.

This clonotype was seen a few times. The V call is TRBV7-9, the J call TRBJ2-5; 15 nucleotides agree with TRBD2. Germline V gene data show CDR1 as SEHNR and CDR2 as FQNEAQ (reference sequence). There are 18 residues in the CDR3. V shed 3 bases and J 2 bases; nucleotides not matched to a gene: 7. CDR3 sequence: CASSLSGLAGGNQETQYF. The CDR3 nucleotides are TGTGCCAGCAGCTTGTCCGGACTAGCGGGGGGGAATCAAGAGACCCAGTACTTC. Full variable domain (rest looked up from reference TRBV7-9 and TRBJ2-5): DTGVSQNPRHKITKRGQNVTFRCDPISEHNRLYWYRQTLGQGPEFLTYFQNEAQLEKSRLLSDRFSAERPKGSFSTLEIQRTEQGDSAMYLCASSLSGLAGGNQETQYFGPGTRLLVL.

The chain uses TRBV7-2 and TRBJ2-5; unclear D gene. V was clipped by 4 bases and J by 5 bases, with 14 bases between them. The CDR3 has 14 residues. Germline CDR1 and CDR2: SGHTA and FQGNSA. The CDR3 loop is CASSSIRGGETQYF. The CDR3 DNA follows: TGTGCCAGCAGCTCAATCAGAGGTGGGGAGACCCAGTACTTC.

This clonotype turned up a few times. The chain joins TRBV24-1 to TRBJ2-7; D is uncertain. The CDR3 has 11 amino acids. CDR1 KGHDR and CDR2 SFDVKD come from the germline V gene. Trimming took 0 bases from V and 5 from J, leaving 1 base between them. In DNA, the CDR3 is TGTGCCACCAGTGATTTGCACGAGCAGTACTTC. It yields the protein CATSDLHEQYF.

The chain couples TRBV20-1 to TRBJ2-7; the D call may be TRBD1 or TRBD2 (7 bases each). The length of the CDR3 is 13 residues. Trimming took 3 bases from V and 4 from J, leaving 13 bases between them. Per germline, CDR1 DFQATT and CDR2 SNEGSKA (reference sequence). For the CDR3, the DNA is TGCAGTGCTAGGGGGAGGGGGCAATACGAGCAGTACTTC. Its translation is CSARGRGQYEQYF.

The table lists this clonotype with a few counts. The J gene is TRBJ2-1, the V gene TRBV5-1; TRBD1 agrees at 8 bases. V trimming: 4 bases; J trimming: 0 bases; junction bases outside the gene matches: 6. There are 16 residues in the CDR3. Germline CDR1 is SGHRS and CDR2 is YFSETQ. The CDR3 nucleotides are TGCGCCAGCAGCAAATCCGGGACAGGCTCCTACAATGAGCAGTTCTTC. It is translated as CASSKSGTGSYNEQFF.